This T cell receptor (beta chain) was captured by sequencing in a study of technical replicates of blood from several donors. The repertoire was sequenced with immunoSEQ multiplex PCR; TCRdb's copy has only in-frame clones and lacks some. This sample carries tens of thousands of clones, about 90% of them seen once, and the ten largest clones take approximately 0.39%. V shed 3 bases and J 3 bases; nucleotides not matched to a gene: 10. The germline V gene encodes CDR1 SGHTA and CDR2 FQGTGA. This CDR3 spans 16 amino acids. Sequencing was carried out using T cells isolated from PBMCs. This clonotype was sampled from a human donor in good health. The rearrangement joins TRBV7-3 to TRBJ2-5; 7 nucleotides align to TRBD1. The CDR3 region is CASSFCDRDNEETQYF. For the CDR3, the DNA is TGTGCCAGCAGCTTCTGCGACAGGGATAACGAAGAGACCCAGTACTTC.